Listed here is a single T cell receptor (beta chain). The repertoire was sequenced with immunoSEQ multiplex PCR; TCRdb's copy has only in-frame clones and lacks some. This table holds about 48,000 clones, about 88% found once. CDR1 and CDR2 (germline): MDHEN, SYDVKM. There are 15 residues in the CDR3. Trimming pared 6 bases from V and 1 base from J, leaving 15 bases between. The data belong to a study of T cell changes during pregnancy in multiple sclerosis. The starting material was CD4+ T cells from peripheral blood mononuclear cells, obtained in the second trimester of pregnancy. This chain links TRBV28 with TRBJ1-2; tentatively, D is TRBD1 (6 bases). The clonotype was recovered from a female donor with multiple sclerosis, enrolled in a pregnancy study. This CDR3 reads CASSRTGILNYGYTF. As DNA, the CDR3 is TGTGCCAGCAGCAGAACAGGGATCCTTAACTATGGCTACACCTTC.